This passage covers 25 T cell receptor beta chains from one sample sequenced in a study of cytomegalovirus exposure and HLA in healthy donors. PCR used 60 Vbeta primers and 13 Jbeta primers. Using immunoSEQ multiplex PCR, the repertoire was profiled, and TCRdb retains in-frame clones only, with some absent. The data show 150,000 to 250,000 clones, with under 90% seen just once and about 0.094% held by the top ten. The sequencing input was PBMCs. All receptors come from a boy aged 2-9 years in good health and CMV-seronegative.

The chain has TRBV5-1 and TRBJ2-5; 7 bases fit TRBD2. The germline CDR1 and CDR2 sequences are SGHRS and YFSETQ. CDR3 length: 16 amino acids. V gave up 7 bases and J gave up 0 bases; unmatched junction bases: 12. In nucleotides, the CDR3 is TGCGCCAGCTCTGTTCTGGTCACTAGCGACCAAGAGACCCAGTACTTC. Its translation is CASSVLVTSDQETQYF. Full variable domain (rest looked up from reference TRBV5-1 and TRBJ2-5): KAGVTQTPRYLIKTRGQQVTLSCSPISGHRSVSWYQQTPGQGLQFLFEYFSETQRNKGNFPGRFSGRQFSNSRSEMNVSTLELGDSALYLCASSVLVTSDQETQYFGPGTRLLVL.

The CDR3 region is CASSHPIRDRGNTEAFF. In DNA form, the CDR3 reads TGCGCCAGCAGCCACCCCATTAGGGACAGGGGGAACACTGAAGCTTTCTTT. This sequence joins TRBV4-1 and TRBJ1-1; TRBD1 matches 10 bases. Germline CDR1 reads MGHRA; CDR2 reads YSYEKL. The trim removed 3 bases at V and 1 base at J, leaving 8 bases unmatched. There are 17 residues in the CDR3.

V is TRBV18 and J is TRBJ1-1; the D gene is possibly TRBD1 (5 bases). V was shortened by 3 bases and J by 1 base, with 9 bases between the two germline ends. CDR1 is KGHSH and CDR2 is LQKENI in the germline V gene. This CDR3 spans 14 amino acids. The CDR3 region is CASSPSGQNTEAFF. CDR3 DNA: TGTGCCAGCTCACCCTCAGGGCAGAACACTGAAGCTTTCTTT.

CDR3 loop: CATSRAQTNPTYNEQFF. The CDR3 DNA is TGTGCCACCAGCAGAGCGCAGACTAATCCCACATACAATGAGCAGTTCTTC. The genes are TRBV15 and TRBJ2-1; perhaps TRBD2 as D (5 bases). There are 17 residues in the CDR3. Trimming took 1 base from V and 4 from J, leaving 17 bases between them. Germline V lookup: CDR1 LNHNV, CDR2 YYDKDF (reference sequence).

On this clone itself: The germline gene is not matched at one end of the junction; a read error may be the cause. The gene calls are TRBV7-7 and TRBJ1-5, with D hard to call. Germline V gene lookup returns CDR1 SSHAT and CDR2 FNYEAQ (reference sequence). The CDR3 extends over 13 amino acids. CDR3: CASSLGPDQPQHF. CDR3 nucleotide sequence: TGTGCTAGCAGCTTAGGCCCGGATCAGCCCCAGCATTTT.

The chain couples TRBV5-1 to TRBJ1-2; 8 nucleotides line up with TRBD1. The CDR3 has 13 residues. Trimming removed 3 bases from V and 6 bases from J; junction bases left unmatched: 4. CDR1 SGHRS and CDR2 YFSETQ come from the germline V gene. The CDR3 DNA reads as TGCGCCAGCAGCTGGGACAGGAGGGATGGCTACACCTTC. It yields the protein CASSWDRRDGYTF.

The rearrangement links TRBV7-3 to TRBJ2-2; 8 positions agree with TRBD1. Germline-derived CDR1 and CDR2 are SGHTA and FQGTGA. J was trimmed by 3 bases and V by 0 bases; bases with no gene match: 3. The CDR3 extends over 16 amino acids. The CDR3 loop reads CASSLTQGGYTGELFF. Written as DNA, the CDR3 is TGTGCCAGCAGCTTAACACAGGGGGGATACACCGGGGAGCTGTTTTTT.

V is TRBV7-9 and J is TRBJ2-5, with 7 bases aligning to TRBD1. CDR3 size: 15 residues. Germline V gene sequence: CDR1 SEHNR, CDR2 FQNEAQ (reference sequence). The junction had 13 bases not matched to a gene; V was cut back by 5 bases and J by 7 bases. The CDR3 region has the DNA TGTGCCAGCAGCCGCGGACAGGCCCCGCTAGGGACCCAGTACTTC. This translates into CASSRGQAPLGTQYF.

The V and J genes are TRBV6-5 and TRBJ2-1; D is possibly TRBD1 (5 bases). CDR1 MNHEY and CDR2 SVGAGI come from the germline V gene. V was pared by 2 bases and J by 13 bases, with 9 bases between. The CDR3 has 11 amino acids. CDR3 nucleotide sequence: TGTGCCAGCAGTTACCCAGGGAAACAGTTCTTC. This encodes CASSYPGKQFF.

The chain joins TRBV6-5 to TRBJ2-3, with 7 bases lining up with TRBD1. The CDR3 spans 14 residues. After removal of 5 bases from V and 2 bases from J, the junction contained 4 bases not matched to a gene. Germline V gives CDR1 MNHEY, CDR2 SVGAGI. CDR3 sequence (DNA): TGTGCCAGCAGTCCCGGACAGGCCACAGATACGCAGTATTTT. As protein: CASSPGQATDTQYF.

CDR3 amino acids: CASSQVISETQYF. The CDR3 DNA sequence: TGCGCCAGCAGCCAAGTAATATCGGAGACCCAGTACTTC. The V and J genes are TRBV4-1 and TRBJ2-5; D remains unclear. With 1 base removed from V and 5 bases from J, the gap between germline ends came to 8 bases. The CDR3 covers 13 residues. Germline CDR1 and CDR2: MGHRA and YSYEKL.

Only one count was recorded for this clone. The J gene is TRBJ1-4, the V gene TRBV15, with D possibly matching TRBD1 (5 bases). The CDR3 spans 15 residues. Trimming left V 0 bases short and J 4 bases short, with 9 bases between. Germline CDR1 LNHNV, CDR2 YYDKDF (reference sequence). CDR3 in amino acids: CATSRDPGFNEKLFF. DNA of the CDR3: TGTGCCACCAGCAGAGATCCAGGGTTTAATGAAAAACTGTTTTTT.

The gene calls are TRBV6-1 and TRBJ1-1; D remains unclear. This CDR3 is built from 13 residues. Germline V gene lookup returns CDR1 MNHNS and CDR2 SASEGT. The V end was cut by 5 bases, the J end by 11 bases, with 18 bases between. The CDR3 loop reads CASSPRVNWRAFF. CDR3 in DNA: TGTGCCAGCAGTCCCCGGGTTAACTGGCGCGCTTTCTTT.

This chain links TRBV28 with TRBJ1-6; 9 bases line up with TRBD1. This CDR3 is built from 16 residues. Germline values: CDR1 MDHEN, CDR2 SYDVKM. Trimming cost V 5 bases and J 6 bases; bases outside gene matches: 8. DNA of the CDR3: TGTGCCAGCAGTGCCTCCGGGACAGGGTCTAATTCACCCCTCCACTTT. Protein: CASSASGTGSNSPLHF.

This chain uses TRBV5-1 with TRBJ1-1; D unclear. Trimming shortened V by 6 bases and J by 3 bases, and 15 bases separated the two germline ends. Germline V lookup: CDR1 SGHRS, CDR2 YFSETQ. CDR3 length equals 14 residues. The CDR3 sequence is CASNPSPPYTEAFF. DNA for the CDR3: TGCGCCAGCAATCCCTCTCCCCCTTACACTGAAGCTTTCTTT.

V is TRBV7-2 and J is TRBJ1-2; D not certain. Trimming left V 1 base short and J 0 bases short, with 9 bases between. Germline assignment: CDR1 SGHTA and CDR2 FQGNSA. The CDR3 covers 15 residues. The CDR3 DNA sequence: TGTGCCAGCAGCTTAGGAGCGGCCGCTAACTATGGCTACACCTTC. Translating gives CASSLGAAANYGYTF.

This clone was observed a few times. The V call is TRBV27, the J call TRBJ2-2; 7 bases are a match to TRBD1. The CDR3 is made up of 15 amino acids. Looked up from germline, CDR1 is MNHEY and CDR2 is SMNVEV (reference sequence). Trimming removed 2 bases from V and 0 bases from J; junction bases left unmatched: 0. The CDR3 sequence: CASSLQGANTGELFF. The CDR3 DNA sequence: TGTGCCAGCAGTTTACAGGGGGCGAACACCGGGGAGCTGTTTTTT.

The chain is built from TRBV7-9 and TRBJ1-3; D may be TRBD1 (5 bases). The CDR3 consists of 16 residues. Per the germline V gene, CDR1 is SEHNR and CDR2 is FQNEAQ (reference sequence). V was pared by 3 bases and J by 6 bases, with 18 bases between. CDR3 bases: TGTGCCAGCAGCTTCTTCGGACCGGGACTGCCAAACACCATATATTTT. Its translation: CASSFFGPGLPNTIYF.

The chain recombines TRBV5-1 with TRBJ2-1; D perhaps matches TRBD2 (6 bases). Germline V CDR1 and CDR2: SGHRS, YFSETQ. CDR3 length: 14 amino acids. The V gene lost 0 bases and the J gene lost 8 bases, with 12 bases spanning the gap. The DNA of the CDR3 is TGCGCCAGCAGCTTGGGCGGGAAAGGCGATGAGCAGTTCTTC. Translated, it gives CASSLGGKGDEQFF.

J is TRBJ2-5 and V is TRBV5-4, with 11 positions matching TRBD2. The J call may not be correct, given that the DNA end is closer to TRBJ2-7. CDR1 and CDR2 from the germline V gene are SGHNT and YYREEE (reference sequence). This CDR3 is 15 amino acids long. CDR3 sequence reads: CASSLLAGGPSEQYF. The CDR3 DNA reads as TGTGCCAGCAGCTTATTAGCGGGGGGGCCGTCCGAGCAGTACTTC.

This chain uses TRBV27 with TRBJ1-2; TRBD1 matches 9 bases. V shed 3 bases and J 11 bases; nucleotides not matched to a gene: 16. Looked up from germline, CDR1 is MNHEY and CDR2 is SMNVEV (reference sequence). This CDR3 spans 16 amino acids. CDR3 sequence (DNA): TGTGCCAGCAGTTTTGGACAGGGGAATTCGGCTATCGGGTACACCTTC. This translates into CASSFGQGNSAIGYTF.

The chain links TRBV7-2 to TRBJ2-7; D ambiguous. CDR1 is SGHTA, CDR2 FQGNSA, per germline. Trimming removed 5 bases at V and 5 bases at J, with 22 bases between. The CDR3 runs to 16 residues. The CDR3 nucleotides are TGTGCCAGCAGCCACCTCCAGTACCCACTATTTAACGAGCAGTACTTC. It codes for CASSHLQYPLFNEQYF.

The genes are TRBV7-2 and TRBJ1-1, with TRBD1 identical over 7 bases. V lost 1 base and J lost 6; bases outside the gene matches: 2. CDR3 size: 13 residues. Germline-derived CDR1 and CDR2 are SGHTA and FQGNSA. The CDR3 region is CASSLDRGAEAFF. CDR3 in DNA: TGTGCCAGCAGCTTAGACAGGGGTGCTGAAGCTTTCTTT.

V and J are TRBV19 and TRBJ1-5, with TRBD1 as a possible D gene (6 bases). CDR1 LNHDA and CDR2 SQIVND come from the germline V gene (reference sequence). This CDR3 spans 15 amino acids. V was trimmed by 3 bases and J by 4 bases, leaving 13 bases between them. CDR3 in amino acids: CASSIGAGVNQPQHF. CDR3 sequence (DNA): TGTGCCAGTAGTATTGGGGCAGGGGTAAATCAGCCCCAGCATTTT.

This chain uses TRBV5-5 with TRBJ1-2; 7 nucleotides align to TRBD1. The V gene end was trimmed by 4 bases and the J gene end by 1 base; junction bases not matched to a gene: 7. The CDR3 has 15 amino acids. Per the germline V gene, CDR1 is SGHKS and CDR2 is YYEKEE (reference sequence). The CDR3 nucleotides are TGTGCCAGCAGCGAACCGACAGGGCTTAACTATGGCTACACCTTC. This encodes CASSEPTGLNYGYTF.